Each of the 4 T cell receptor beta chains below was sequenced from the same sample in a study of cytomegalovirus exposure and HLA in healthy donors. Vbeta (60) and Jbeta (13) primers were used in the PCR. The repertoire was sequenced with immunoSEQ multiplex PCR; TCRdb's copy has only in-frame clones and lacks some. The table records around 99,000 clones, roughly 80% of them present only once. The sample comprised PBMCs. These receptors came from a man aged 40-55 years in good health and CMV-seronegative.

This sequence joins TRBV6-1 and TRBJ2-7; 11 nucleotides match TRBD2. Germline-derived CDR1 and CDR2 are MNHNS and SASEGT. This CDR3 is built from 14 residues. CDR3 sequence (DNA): TGTGTCACATCCTTAGCGGGGGGGAATTACGAGCAGTACTTC. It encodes CVTSLAGGNYEQYF.

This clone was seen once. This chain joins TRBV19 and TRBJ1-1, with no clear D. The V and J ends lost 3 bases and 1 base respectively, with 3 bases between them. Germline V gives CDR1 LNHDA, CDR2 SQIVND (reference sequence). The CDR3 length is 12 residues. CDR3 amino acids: CASSIGNTEAFF. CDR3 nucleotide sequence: TGTGCCAGTAGTATCGGGAACACTGAAGCTTTCTTT. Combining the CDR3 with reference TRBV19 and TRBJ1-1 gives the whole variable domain DGGITQSPKYLFRKEGQNVTLSCEQNLNHDAMYWYRQDPGQGLRLIYYSQIVNDFQKGDIAEGYSVSREKKESFPLTVTSAQKNPTAFYLCASSIGNTEAFFGQGTRLTVV.

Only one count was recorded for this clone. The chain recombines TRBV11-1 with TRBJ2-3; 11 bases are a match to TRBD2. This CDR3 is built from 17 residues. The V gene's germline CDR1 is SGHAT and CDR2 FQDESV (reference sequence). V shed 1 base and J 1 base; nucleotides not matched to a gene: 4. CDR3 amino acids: CASSLERLAGRTDTQYF. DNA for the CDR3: TGTGCCAGCAGCTTAGAGAGACTAGCGGGGCGCACAGATACGCAGTATTTT.

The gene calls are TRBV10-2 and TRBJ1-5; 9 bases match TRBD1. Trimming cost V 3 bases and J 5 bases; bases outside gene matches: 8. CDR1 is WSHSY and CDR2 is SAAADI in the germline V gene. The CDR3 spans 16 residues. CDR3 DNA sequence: TGCGCCAGCAGTGATCTGGACAGGGGTGAGGATCAGCCCCAGCATTTT. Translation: CASSDLDRGEDQPQHF.